Each of the 10 T cell receptor beta chains below was sequenced from the same sample in a study of cytomegalovirus exposure and HLA in healthy donors. Primers: 60 Vbeta forward and 13 Jbeta reverse. Data came from immunoSEQ multiplex PCR; TCRdb stores just in-frame clones and leaves some out. The sample lists 95,000 to 150,000 clones, roughly 71% occurring once. Sequencing was performed on PBMCs. The receptor set was obtained from a woman between 50 and 59 years old in good health and CMV-seropositive.

This clone has only a few counts. The chain uses TRBV15 and TRBJ2-1, with D tentatively TRBD1 (6 bases). Germline V gives CDR1 LNHNV, CDR2 YYDKDF (reference sequence). Trimming took 6 bases from V and 0 from J, leaving 12 bases between them. CDR3 length equals 15 residues. The CDR3 is CATSKDRSSYNEQFF. CDR3 coding DNA: TGTGCCACCAGTAAAGACAGGAGCTCCTACAATGAGCAGTTCTTC.

The gene calls are TRBV5-4 and TRBJ1-2, with TRBD1 matching 9 bases. V trimming: 4 bases; J trimming: 3 bases; junction bases outside the gene matches: 4. CDR3 length: 14 residues. Per germline, CDR1 SGHNT and CDR2 YYREEE (reference sequence). The CDR3 bases are TGTGCCAGCAGCCCCAGGACAGGGGACTATGGCTACACCTTC. It yields the protein CASSPRTGDYGYTF.

The genes are TRBV5-1 and TRBJ1-2; D is unresolved. CDR1 and CDR2 (germline): SGHRS, YFSETQ. V lost 3 bases and J 2 bases, leaving 11 bases between the germline ends. The length of the CDR3 is 14 residues. CDR3 region: CASSSRSGNYGYTF. CDR3 DNA: TGCGCCAGCAGCTCCCGCAGTGGCAACTATGGCTACACCTTC.

Only a few counts were recorded for this clone. The CDR3 spells CASTPWTGQRISGNTIYF. For the CDR3, the DNA is TGTGCCAGCACCCCGTGGACAGGGCAGCGAATCTCTGGAAACACCATATATTTT. The chain couples TRBV28 to TRBJ1-3; 8 nucleotides agree with TRBD1. Germline V gene lookup returns CDR1 MDHEN and CDR2 SYDVKM. V gave up 7 bases and J gave up 0 bases; unmatched junction bases: 14. The CDR3 has 18 residues.

This chain joins TRBV18 and TRBJ2-7; 10 bases fit TRBD1. The CDR3 totals 16 residues. Germline V gene sequence: CDR1 KGHSH, CDR2 LQKENI. V trimming: 6 bases; J trimming: 2 bases; junction bases outside the gene matches: 10. As DNA, the CDR3 is TGTGCCAGCTCCCCGAGACGGGACAGGGGTGCCTACGAGCAGTACTTC. It is translated as CASSPRRDRGAYEQYF.

This chain joins TRBV7-9 and TRBJ1-3; D not certain. Trimming left V 7 bases short and J 0 bases short, with 19 bases between. CDR1 SEHNR and CDR2 FQNEAQ come from the germline V gene (reference sequence). The CDR3 runs 17 residues. The CDR3: CASTSRYRADSGNTIYF. In DNA, the CDR3 is TGTGCCAGCACCTCACGGTACAGAGCAGACTCTGGAAACACCATATATTTT.

The V and J genes are TRBV15 and TRBJ2-1, with D possibly TRBD2 on 6 matching bases. V lost 0 bases and J lost 2, with 11 bases in between. In germline, CDR1 is LNHNV, CDR2 YYDKDF (reference sequence). There are 16 residues in the CDR3. CDR3 bases: TGTGCCACCAGCAGAGAGGCGCGGGGTACCTACAATGAGCAGTTCTTC. Encoded protein: CATSREARGTYNEQFF.

This rearrangement joins TRBV6-6 to TRBJ2-7, with a weak D call TRBD1 (5 bases). In germline, CDR1 is MNHNY, CDR2 SVGAGI (reference sequence). V lost 2 bases and J lost 2, with 13 bases in between. CDR3 length: 15 residues. DNA of the CDR3: TGTGCCAGCAGTTACGTCATTACAGGAACCTACGAGCAGTACTTC. Amino acid sequence: CASSYVITGTYEQYF.

The gene calls are TRBV5-4 and TRBJ2-5; D is possibly TRBD2 (5 bases). Germline CDR1 reads SGHNT; CDR2 reads YYREEE (reference sequence). The CDR3 totals 14 residues. V was pared by 0 bases and J by 1 base, with 7 bases between. The CDR3 nucleotides are TGTGCCAGCAGCTTGGCGACTACCCAAGAGACCCAGTACTTC. The encoded protein is CASSLATTQETQYF.

This chain links TRBV4-1 with TRBJ2-5, with D unclear. The J call is in doubt because the DNA end fits TRBJ2-7 better. CDR3 length: 18 residues. Per the germline V gene, CDR1 is MGHRA and CDR2 is YSYEKL. The CDR3 DNA is TGCGCCAGCAGCCAAGGTCTTTTTGGGTTCCGCGGCTCCTACGAGCAGTACTTC. This translates into CASSQGLFGFRGSYEQYF.